This T cell receptor beta chain came from a study of blood T cells in healthy people across ages. The germline V gene encodes CDR1 ENHRY and CDR2 SYGVKD. V shed 6 bases and J shed 1 base, with 9 bases lying between them. The CDR3 sequence is 13 residues long. Combining a sample-barcoded 5' primer with a J-beta primer mix, a second PCR ran for roughly 7 to 11 cycles. TCRdb passed the 5' RACE reads through MiXCR, listing each CDR3 protein once. The sample shows about 1.7 million distinct CDR3 sequences, about 30% of them seen only once. This clonotype was recorded at least ten times. Input material: blood. The sequence was collected from a woman aged 25 to 39 in good health. The chain couples TRBV10-3 to TRBJ2-5; weak D call: TRBD2 (5 bases). This CDR3 is CAIRSGIQETQYF. The CDR3 region has the DNA TGTGCCATCAGGAGCGGAATCCAAGAGACCCAGTACTTC.